The 2 T cell receptor beta chains presented below share a single source sample, sequenced in a study of blood T cell repertoires in COVID-19. Some clones are missing from TCRdb's copy, which holds only in-frame ones; the method was immunoSEQ multiplex PCR. The sample has 200,000 to 300,000 clones, roughly 84% seen once; the top ten hold 8% to 9.5%. The sample was peripheral blood. These TCRs come from a human donor in a cohort sampled during active COVID-19.

V is TRBV10-2 and J is TRBJ2-3, with TRBD2 identical over 9 bases. V lost 0 bases to trimming and J lost 1 base; unmatched junction nucleotides: 2. CDR3 length equals 16 residues. The germline CDR1 and CDR2 sequences are WSHSY and SAAADI. The CDR3 coding sequence is TGCGCCAGCAGTGAGTCATGGACTAGCGGCACAGATACGCAGTATTTT. This codes for CASSESWTSGTDTQYF.

The CDR3 nucleotides are TGTGCCAGCAGCTTAGATGGCCAGCGGGAGGGCACTGAGCAGTTCTTC. It encodes CASSLDGQREGTEQFF. This rearrangement joins TRBV11-3 to TRBJ2-1; 10 bases line up with TRBD2. V trimming: 0 bases; J trimming: 9 bases; junction bases outside the gene matches: 8. CDR3 length: 16 residues. Per germline, CDR1 SGHNT and CDR2 YENEEA.